The 28 T cell receptor beta chains below all came from one sample that was sequenced in a study of cytomegalovirus exposure and HLA in healthy donors. Primers: 60 Vbeta forward and 13 Jbeta reverse. Clones were read by immunoSEQ multiplex PCR, and TCRdb kept only the in-frame ones, dropping some. There are about 160,000 clones in the sample; roughly 81% occur only once, and less than 2.5% lies in the top ten. Sequencing used PBMCs. Every receptor here comes from a man between 18 and 29 years old in good health and CMV-seropositive.

This rearrangement joins TRBV27 to TRBJ2-5; 11 positions match TRBD2. Germline CDR1 and CDR2: MNHEY and SMNVEV (reference sequence). The CDR3 runs to 14 residues. J lost 4 bases, V lost 3 bases, and 1 base had no gene match. The CDR3 loop reads CASSLTSGAETQYF. CDR3 bases: TGTGCCAGCAGTTTGACTAGCGGGGCAGAGACCCAGTACTTC.

Turning to this clone: The junction does not match germline at one end; this may be a read error. The chain is built from TRBV7-2 and TRBJ2-1; 9 bases agree with TRBD1. Germline V gene data show CDR1 as SGHTA and CDR2 as FQGNSA. This CDR3 comprises 17 residues. The CDR3, as DNA: TGTGCCAGCAGCTTAGGCGTTCGGGGGACAGGGTACAGTGAGCAGTTCTTC. This sequence encodes CASSLGVRGTGYSEQFF.

This clone came up once. V and J are TRBV5-8 and TRBJ2-7; D not certain. This CDR3 has 13 residues. Germline V gene sequence: CDR1 SGHTS, CDR2 YDEGEE. V was shortened by 2 bases and J by 3 bases, with 9 bases between the two germline ends. The CDR3 reads CASSFSGYYEQYF. As DNA, the CDR3 is TGTGCCAGCAGCTTCTCGGGTTACTACGAGCAGTACTTC.

J is TRBJ1-6 and V is TRBV9; 8 nucleotides align to TRBD1. CDR3 length equals 12 residues. CDR1 is SGDLS, CDR2 YYNGEE, per germline. J was trimmed by 10 bases and V by 4 bases; bases with no gene match: 1. The DNA for the CDR3 is TGTGCCAGCAGCTCAGGGGGCTCACCCCTCCACTTT. Encoded protein: CASSSGGSPLHF. Looking up the rest from reference TRBV9 and TRBJ1-6 gives the full variable domain: DSGVTQTPKHLITATGQRVTLRCSPRSGDLSVYWYQQSLDQGLQFLIQYYNGEERAKGNILERFSAQQFPDLHSELNLSSLELGDSALYFCASSSGGSPLHFGNGTRLTVT.

CDR3 region: CAIDGQGGNQPQHF. In DNA, the CDR3 is TGTGCCATTGATGGACAGGGGGGTAATCAGCCCCAGCATTTT. V and J are TRBV10-3 and TRBJ1-5; 10 nucleotides agree with TRBD1. The CDR3 has 14 residues. Germline CDR1 ENHRY, CDR2 SYGVKD. J was trimmed by 4 bases and V by 9 bases; bases with no gene match: 6.

The J gene is TRBJ1-2, the V gene TRBV18; no clear D gene. The CDR3 length is 15 residues. Trimming stripped 3 bases from V and 0 bases from J, with 11 bases between. Germline values: CDR1 KGHSH, CDR2 LQKENI. CDR3 residues: CASSPVGDANYGYTF. In nucleotides, the CDR3 is TGTGCCAGCTCACCGGTCGGAGACGCTAACTATGGCTACACCTTC.

The chain couples TRBV6-1 to TRBJ1-5; D remains unclear. CDR3 size: 13 residues. Trimming removed 6 bases from V and 1 base from J, with 7 bases in between. Germline V CDR1 and CDR2: MNHNS, SASEGT. The CDR3: CASRRNSNQPQHF. The CDR3 DNA sequence: TGTGCCAGCAGGAGAAACAGCAATCAGCCCCAGCATTTT.

V gene TRBV11-3 combines with J gene TRBJ2-1; 8 positions agree with TRBD1. Trimming at V came to 1 base and at J to 6 bases, leaving 5 bases not matched to a gene. The CDR3 is 15 amino acids. Germline assignment: CDR1 SGHNT and CDR2 YENEEA. DNA of the CDR3: TGTGCCAGCAGCTTAGGGACAGGGAGAGGCAATGAGCAGTTCTTC. This sequence encodes CASSLGTGRGNEQFF.

This sequence joins TRBV7-8 and TRBJ2-3, with 7 positions matching TRBD2. The CDR3 has 12 amino acids. Trimming took 5 bases from V and 5 from J; bases not matched to a gene: 1. Germline values: CDR1 SGHVS, CDR2 FQNEAQ. This chain's CDR3 is CASSGGGDTQYF. The CDR3 nucleotides are TGTGCCAGCAGCGGCGGGGGAGATACGCAGTATTTT.

This clone has only one observation. The rearrangement uses TRBV11-3 and TRBJ2-1; TRBD2 aligns across 8 bases. The V gene's germline CDR1 is SGHNT and CDR2 YENEEA. J lost 3 bases, V lost 2 bases, and 3 bases had no gene match. This CDR3 has 15 amino acids. The CDR3 reads CASSLHGGDYNEQFF. The CDR3 region has the DNA TGTGCCAGCAGCTTACACGGGGGGGACTACAATGAGCAGTTCTTC.

The chain joins TRBV7-9 to TRBJ1-3; D not resolved. V was pared by 5 bases and J by 0 bases, with 5 bases between. Germline V lookup: CDR1 SEHNR, CDR2 FQNEAQ (reference sequence). The CDR3 totals 13 residues. The DNA of the CDR3 is TGTGCCAGCAGCGTATCCTCTGGAAACACCATATATTTT. Protein: CASSVSSGNTIYF.

J is TRBJ2-5 and V is TRBV6-5, with 7 bases that match TRBD2. Germline V CDR1 and CDR2: MNHEY, SVGAGI. Unmatched junction bases numbered 5, after V lost 0 bases and J lost 4 bases. This CDR3 spans 15 amino acids. For the CDR3, the DNA is TGTGCCAGCAGTTACTCAGGCCTAGCGGCAGAGACCCAGTACTTC. Protein: CASSYSGLAAETQYF.

The chain employs TRBV6-5 and TRBJ1-3, with 7 positions matching TRBD1. V lost 6 bases and J lost 4; bases outside the gene matches: 6. Germline assignment: CDR1 MNHEY and CDR2 SVGAGI. The CDR3 spans 14 residues. In DNA, the CDR3 is TGTGCCAGCAGCCAAGACAGGGCCGGAAACACCATATATTTT. This sequence encodes CASSQDRAGNTIYF.

The V call is TRBV7-9, the J call TRBJ2-3; D might be TRBD2 (5 bases). CDR1 and CDR2 from the germline V gene are SEHNR and FQNEAQ (reference sequence). Trimming took off 8 bases at V and 1 base at J, with 10 bases between the two ends. The CDR3 is 13 amino acids. CDR3: CASWTPRTDTQYF. The CDR3 bases are TGTGCCAGCTGGACTCCCCGCACAGATACGCAGTATTTT.

The V and J genes are TRBV5-4 and TRBJ1-1; tentatively, D is TRBD1 (5 bases). V was clipped by 4 bases and J by 12 bases, with 13 bases between them. Per the germline V gene, CDR1 is SGHNT and CDR2 is YYREEE (reference sequence). The CDR3 spans 11 residues. CDR3 sequence reads: CASSRGEGTFF. In DNA form, the CDR3 reads TGTGCCAGCAGCCGGGGGGAGGGGACTTTCTTT.

The chain uses TRBV6-1 and TRBJ2-7, with D possibly being TRBD1 (6 bases). The CDR3 covers 12 residues. Between the trimmed V and J ends, which lost 2 bases and 6 bases, there was a span of 8 bases. Germline CDR1 is MNHNS and CDR2 is SASEGT. CDR3 nucleotides: TGTGCCAGCAGTGAATTCAGGGGCGAGCAGTACTTC. Translation gives CASSEFRGEQYF.

The chain carries TRBV7-6 and TRBJ2-2, with 12 nucleotides matching TRBD1. This CDR3 region has 17 residues. Germline lookup yields CDR1 SGHVS and CDR2 FNYEAQ. The ends lost 2 bases at V and 7 bases at J; junction bases unmatched: 8. The CDR3 is CASSLYGTGGVVGELFF. CDR3 nucleotides: TGTGCCAGCAGCTTATACGGGACAGGGGGCGTGGTCGGGGAGCTGTTTTTT.

This rearrangement joins TRBV30 to TRBJ2-5; tentatively, D is TRBD2 (6 bases). The J call may be faulty, since TRBJ2-7 better matches the DNA end. The CDR3 has 12 residues. Per germline, CDR1 GTSNPN and CDR2 SVGIG (reference sequence). CDR3 in amino acids: CAWTGGTYEQYF. The CDR3 DNA reads TGTGCCTGGACCGGGGGTACCTACGAGCAGTACTTC.

J is TRBJ2-1 and V is TRBV6-4; 7 positions agree with TRBD2. The CDR3 extends over 17 amino acids. V gave up 2 bases and J gave up 7 bases; unmatched junction bases: 14. Germline CDR1 MRHNA, CDR2 SNTAGT. The CDR3 region is CASSDSTSGAHANEQFF. DNA for the CDR3: TGTGCCAGCAGTGACAGTACCAGCGGGGCCCACGCGAATGAGCAGTTCTTC.

The gene calls are TRBV11-2 and TRBJ1-1; D perhaps matches TRBD1 (5 bases). Germline V lookup: CDR1 SGHAT, CDR2 FQNNGV. This CDR3 has 13 residues. The V end was cut by 3 bases, the J end by 4 bases, with 9 bases between. Here the CDR3 DNA reads TGTGCCAGCAGCTTTACAGGCAGCACTGAAGCTTTCTTT. It is translated as CASSFTGSTEAFF.

The V gene is TRBV4-3, the J gene TRBJ2-2; tentatively, D is TRBD2 (6 bases). Trimming removed 3 bases at V and 3 bases at J, with 8 bases between. The CDR3 loop spans 14 amino acids. Germline CDR1 LGHNA, CDR2 YSLEER. The CDR3 DNA reads TGCGCCAGCAGCCAGGAGGGGTACACCGGGGAGCTGTTTTTT. Residues: CASSQEGYTGELFF.

This sequence joins TRBV19 and TRBJ1-2; 7 bases line up with TRBD1. Germline V CDR1 and CDR2: LNHDA, SQIVND (reference sequence). J gave up 4 bases and V 7 bases, and 9 bases lay outside the gene matches. This CDR3 has 14 residues. CDR3 nucleotide sequence: TGTGCCAGTACCAATGGAGGGGGCGGCTATGGCTACACCTTC. Translation: CASTNGGGGYGYTF.

This rearrangement joins TRBV7-2 to TRBJ1-1, with unresolved D. This CDR3 is 14 amino acids long. Per the germline V gene, CDR1 is SGHTA and CDR2 is FQGNSA. V was trimmed by 4 bases and J by 0 bases, leaving 9 bases between them. Here the CDR3 reads CASSYGALNTEAFF. The CDR3 nucleotides are TGTGCCAGCAGCTATGGAGCGCTGAACACTGAAGCTTTCTTT. Drawing the rest from reference TRBV7-2 and TRBJ1-1, the complete variable domain is GAGVSQSPSNKVTEKGKDVELRCDPISGHTALYWYRQSLGQGLEFLIYFQGNSAPDKSGLPSDRFSAERTGGSVSTLTIQRTQQEDSAVYLCASSYGALNTEAFFGQGTRLTVV.

The chain joins TRBV5-1 to TRBJ2-1, with D possibly being TRBD2 (6 bases). This CDR3 spans 13 amino acids. V dropped 4 bases and J dropped 8 bases, with 13 bases sitting between them. Germline assignment: CDR1 SGHRS and CDR2 YFSETQ. The CDR3 loop reads CASSHGTWDEQFF. The CDR3, as DNA: TGCGCCAGCAGCCATGGGACTTGGGATGAGCAGTTCTTC.

The rearrangement joins TRBV7-6 to TRBJ2-2, with 10 bases lining up with TRBD1. Germline CDR1 is SGHVS and CDR2 is FNYEAQ. This CDR3 spans 16 amino acids. V shed 4 bases, J shed 1 base, and the junction held 3 bases outside the gene matches. The CDR3 protein is CASSSRDRGNTGELFF. Here the CDR3 DNA reads TGTGCCAGCAGCTCTCGGGACAGGGGGAACACCGGGGAGCTGTTTTTT.

This clone turned up a few times. The chain recombines TRBV6-1 with TRBJ1-1; no clear D gene. Germline CDR1 and CDR2: MNHNS and SASEGT. V lost 6 bases, J lost 7 bases, and 12 bases lay in between. This CDR3 region has 12 residues. CDR3 sequence reads: CASRPPAGEAFF. The CDR3 region has the DNA TGTGCCAGCAGACCCCCCGCAGGTGAAGCTTTCTTT.

The rearrangement joins TRBV18 to TRBJ2-1, with D hard to call. V shed 6 bases and J shed 8 bases, with 8 bases lying between them. The CDR3 spans 11 residues. Germline values: CDR1 KGHSH, CDR2 LQKENI. CDR3 in amino acids: CASSLSDEQFF. Written as DNA, the CDR3 is TGTGCCAGCTCCCTGAGCGATGAGCAGTTCTTC.

This clone was seen just once. The rearrangement uses TRBV5-6 and TRBJ1-2; 7 bases line up with TRBD1. Germline CDR1 is SGHDT and CDR2 is YYEEEE. The junction had 11 bases not matched to a gene; V was cut back by 4 bases and J by 5 bases. This CDR3 is 15 amino acids long. The CDR3 spells CASSTPPGQPYGYTF. The CDR3 DNA follows: TGTGCCAGCAGCACTCCTCCGGGACAGCCATATGGCTACACCTTC.